The 9 T cell receptor beta chains below come from one sample, sequenced in a study of T cell repertoires in cytomegalovirus infection. TCRdb re-analysed the reads in MiXCR, keeping a single row per CDR3 protein. The profile shows about 920,000 distinct CDR3 sequences, 25% to 40% of them singletons. Which antigens these TCRs recognize remains unknown. This specimen consisted of cultured CD8+ T cells from PBMCs, obtained from culture after CMV antigen stimulation. The receptors originated from a human donor in good health (CMV status not recorded). Some clones in this sample may be carry-over from other donors' samples.

This clonotype was recorded a few times. The chain uses TRBV28 and TRBJ2-3; 10 bases map to TRBD2. The CDR3 loop spans 19 amino acids. The V segment lost 2 bases and the J segment 0 bases; nucleotides outside the gene matches: 11. Germline V CDR1 and CDR2: MDHEN, SYDVKM. CDR3 sequence: CASSLTTSGFPYSTDTQYF. The DNA of the CDR3 is TGTGCCAGCAGTTTAACGACTAGCGGGTTCCCGTACAGCACAGATACGCAGTATTTT.

This sequence joins TRBV12-3 or TRBV12-4 and TRBJ1-4, with D hard to call. The CDR3 loop spans 17 amino acids. The ends were cut back, 2 bases at V and 6 bases at J, with 19 bases in the middle. CDR3 residues: CASSLSPRYSRDEKLFF. DNA for the CDR3: TGTGCCAGCAGTTTATCCCCGCGGTACTCGCGGGATGAAAAACTGTTTTTT.

This chain joins TRBV27 and TRBJ2-5, with D hard to call. V shed 5 bases and J shed 5 bases, with 15 bases lying between them. Germline V CDR1 and CDR2: MNHEY, SMNVEV (reference sequence). The CDR3 covers 14 residues. The DNA for the CDR3 is TGTGCCAGCAGTCCCAATAATGGTTGGGAGACCCAGTACTTC. Protein sequence: CASSPNNGWETQYF.

This clonotype was observed many times. V and J are TRBV7-6 and TRBJ1-6; maybe TRBD1 (6 bases). Germline V gene data show CDR1 as SGHVS and CDR2 as FNYEAQ. V lost 6 bases and J lost 7, with 16 bases in between. This CDR3 has 15 residues. The CDR3 reads CASSPPGAGNSPLHF. Written as DNA, the CDR3 is TGTGCCAGCAGTCCCCCGGGGGCAGGCAATTCACCCCTCCACTTT.

V and J are TRBV10-2 and TRBJ2-3, with 7 positions matching TRBD2. The CDR3 contains 14 residues. V lost 8 bases to trimming and J lost 2 bases; unmatched junction nucleotides: 7. Germline V lookup: CDR1 WSHSY, CDR2 SAAADI. The CDR3 DNA is TGCGCCAGCGGTGCTAGCGGATACACAGATACGCAGTATTTT. It translates to CASGASGYTDTQYF.

The genes are TRBV15 and TRBJ2-1; D tentatively fits TRBD1 or TRBD2 (5 bases each). The germline CDR1 and CDR2 sequences are LNHNV and YYDKDF (reference sequence). Trimming removed 3 bases at V and 6 bases at J, with 15 bases between. The CDR3 consists of 15 residues. The CDR3 DNA sequence: TGTGCCACCAGCAGCCGGGACCGCGTCGGCAATGAGCAGTTCTTC. Its translation is CATSSRDRVGNEQFF.

V usage is TRBV6-6 and J usage is TRBJ2-7; TRBD1 aligns across 7 bases. The germline V gene encodes CDR1 MNHNY and CDR2 SVGAGI (reference sequence). This CDR3 is built from 15 residues. The J segment lost 4 bases and the V segment lost 10 bases, leaving 16 bases of the junction unmatched. CDR3 DNA sequence: TGTGCCACACGTCCAGGGCCGGGACAGCTTTACGAGCAGTACTTC. Residues: CATRPGPGQLYEQYF.

Worth noting for this clonotype: Just one base apart from a much larger clone, this may be a read error. The chain combines TRBV7-9 with TRBJ1-4; D is unresolved. The germline V gene has CDR1 SEHNR and CDR2 FQNEAQ (reference sequence). The germline V and J ends were trimmed by 7 bases and 0 bases, with 9 bases remaining between them. The CDR3 has 14 residues. In DNA, the CDR3 is TGTGCCAGCACCCACTTCTCAACTAATGAAAAACTGTTTTTT. Its protein is CASTHFSTNEKLFF.

Concerning this clonotype itself: The junction departs from the called germline gene at one end, perhaps through a read error. This rearrangement joins TRBV4-2 to TRBJ1-5; D perhaps matches TRBD1 (6 bases). The CDR3 contains 18 residues. Germline V gives CDR1 LGHNA, CDR2 YNFKEQ. CDR3 nucleotides: TGTGCCAGCAGCCAAGATCCACCCGGGACAATTAGCGATCAGCCCCAGCATTTT. Protein: CASSQDPPGTISDQPQHF.